These T cell receptor beta chains were read from a single sample in a study of blood T cell repertoires in COVID-19. Sequenced by immunoSEQ multiplex PCR; TCRdb stores in-frame clones only, minus some. Of 250,000 to 300,000 clones detected, 75% to 90% appear once; the ten largest clones hold approximately 0.85%. Sequenced material: peripheral blood. The receptors originated from a woman between 35 and 50 years old who had recovered from COVID-19. Each CDR3 is given with its conserved first and last residue.

j_gene: TRBJ2-7
v_gene: TRBV7-7
CDR3aa: CASSPSASSYEQYF

j_gene: TRBJ1-5
v_gene: TRBV7-9
CDR3aa: CASSLGQSNQPQHF

j_gene: TRBJ2-3
v_gene: TRBV2
CDR3aa: CASSEGQGTDTQYF

j_gene: TRBJ1-5
v_gene: TRBV5-5
CDR3aa: CASSLGSGGGGQPQHF

j_gene: TRBJ2-7
v_gene: TRBV7-6
CDR3aa: CASSLAVGSYEQYF

j_gene: TRBJ2-1
v_gene: TRBV27
CDR3aa: CASSQTITGTSGRVFF

j_gene: TRBJ2-1
v_gene: TRBV30
CDR3aa: CAWSRGSLDNEQFF

j_gene: TRBJ2-7
v_gene: TRBV5-1
CDR3aa: CASSFTPPQKEQYF

j_gene: TRBJ1-2
v_gene: TRBV7-9
CDR3aa: CASSLGTGGYTF

j_gene: TRBJ1-3
v_gene: TRBV3-1/TRBV3-2
CDR3aa: CASSQSRGSGNTIYF

j_gene: TRBJ1-4
v_gene: TRBV19
CDR3aa: CASSNAGWTNEKLFF

j_gene: TRBJ1-3
v_gene: TRBV29-1
CDR3aa: CSAKTGGRNTIYF

j_gene: TRBJ2-7
v_gene: TRBV4-1
CDR3aa: CASSQGDTREQYF

j_gene: TRBJ2-1
v_gene: TRBV4-1
CDR3aa: CASSQEWPSGIVDEQFF

j_gene: TRBJ2-7
v_gene: TRBV19
CDR3aa: CASSPAGEGGSFEQYF

j_gene: TRBJ2-3
v_gene: TRBV7-2
CDR3aa: CASSQGQGADTQYF

j_gene: TRBJ2-2
v_gene: TRBV9
CDR3aa: CASSVGGRNTGELFF

j_gene: TRBJ2-7
v_gene: TRBV5-1
CDR3aa: CASSLRTGSTYEQYF

j_gene: TRBJ2-7
v_gene: TRBV18
CDR3aa: CASSRPGGDEQYF

j_gene: TRBJ2-2
v_gene: TRBV11-2
CDR3aa: CASSPGTGTGELFF

j_gene: TRBJ2-3
v_gene: TRBV11-3
CDR3aa: CASSLDGQGRDTQYF

j_gene: TRBJ1-6
v_gene: TRBV27
CDR3aa: CASRITGQGLGSPLHF

j_gene: TRBJ2-7
v_gene: TRBV9
CDR3aa: CASSEGFGQTYEQYF

j_gene: TRBJ2-2
v_gene: TRBV5-4
CDR3aa: CASSPAGTGGAPGELFF

j_gene: TRBJ2-3
v_gene: TRBV2
CDR3aa: CASRERPSGKLSTDTQYF

j_gene: TRBJ2-5
v_gene: TRBV14
CDR3aa: CASSQDLGSLQETQYF